The present T cell receptor beta chain was sequenced within a study of graft-versus-host responses after intestinal transplantation. As for the study in general: Grafts that recipients had were multivisceral, liver-intestinal, or isolated intestinal transplants. Every transplant recipient was induced with anti-thymocyte globulin, then maintained on tacrolimus and steroids for approximately three years.

TCRdb's copy holds only in-frame clones and misses some; the assay was immunoSEQ multiplex PCR. The data show about 27,000 clones, with 93% seen just once and approximately 0.5% held by the top ten. Findings and limits, study-wide: Peak GvH clone levels in circulation were associated with early post-transplant HvG declines. The study found high graft-versus-host to host-versus-graft clonal ratios in allografts of patients with graft-donor T cell macrochimerism.

With regard to this clone: Its antigen remains unknown.

This CDR3 has 16 residues. CDR1 and CDR2 (germline): SGHRS, YFSETQ. The trim removed 0 bases at V and 5 bases at J, leaving 9 bases unmatched. Sequenced material: PBMCs, taken 18 days after transplant. This sequence originates from a human patient who received an intestinal transplant, so some T cells may come from the graft donor. J is TRBJ1-1 and V is TRBV5-1; 8 bases fit TRBD1. In DNA, the CDR3 is TGCGCCAGCAGCTTGGAGGGGGACAGGCCTGGGACTGAAGCTTTCTTT. It yields the protein CASSLEGDRPGTEAFF. Based on the CDR3 plus reference TRBV5-1 and TRBJ1-1, the full variable domain is KAGVTQTPRYLIKTRGQQVTLSCSPISGHRSVSWYQQTPGQGLQFLFEYFSETQRNKGNFPGRFSGRQFSNSRSEMNVSTLELGDSALYLCASSLEGDRPGTEAFFGQGTRLTVV.